This TCR beta chain was observed in a study of Tregs in tolerant kidney transplant recipients. Overall study: Sorting of CD4+CD25+CD127- cells followed approximately three-day belatacept mixed lymphocyte reactions, sometimes with approximately five-day graft donor restimulation. Recipient cells were told from donor cells by antibody staining.

The data were produced by immunoSEQ multiplex PCR, yet TCRdb's version contains in-frame clones alone and is incomplete. This sample yields roughly 40,000 clones, of which about 95% are seen a single time; about 0.41% belongs to the top ten. Notes on this clone: Antigen specificity is unknown.

With 6 bases clipped from V and 2 bases from J, the junction kept 6 bases outside the gene matches. Germline V gives CDR1 MNHEY, CDR2 SVGAGI. The CDR3 sequence is 15 residues long. Study-wide findings and caveats: No direct test of biological reproducibility was done here.

Sequencing was done on a sample of Tregs from blood cultured with allogeneic cells. This receptor was identified in a human donor in good health. This chain links TRBV6-5 with TRBJ2-1, with TRBD2 identical over 8 bases. The CDR3 nucleotides are TGTGCCAGCAGACAGCGGGAGACGGCCTACAATGAGCAGTTCTTC. This encodes CASRQRETAYNEQFF.